Shown below are 10 T cell receptor beta chains from a single sample sequenced in a study of shared clonotypes between healthy human individuals. The method was immunoSEQ multiplex PCR; TCRdb's version includes in-frame clones alone and lacks a portion of them. The data contain 1,500,000 or so clones, around 97% of them singletons. Sequencing was done on a sample of naive CD4+ T cells sorted from blood. Subset in this sample: CD45RA+ positively selected. These receptors were taken from a man in his thirties or forties in good health.

The chain is built from TRBV4-3 and TRBJ2-1; 10 positions match TRBD2. Germline-derived CDR1 and CDR2 are LGHNA and YSLEER. Trimming took 4 bases from V and 5 from J; bases not matched to a gene: 5. This CDR3 is built from 15 residues. CDR3: CASSLGLAENNEQFF. The CDR3 nucleotides read TGCGCCAGCAGCCTAGGACTAGCGGAAAACAATGAGCAGTTCTTC.

The chain is built from TRBV27 and TRBJ1-2; the D is unclear. The CDR3 extends over 13 amino acids. Between the trimmed V and J ends, which lost 3 bases and 2 bases, there was a span of 7 bases. CDR1 MNHEY and CDR2 SMNVEV come from the germline V gene (reference sequence). The CDR3 loop reads CASSLKGNYGYTF. The CDR3 DNA sequence: TGTGCCAGCAGTTTGAAGGGCAACTATGGCTACACCTTC.

The V gene is TRBV5-4, the J gene TRBJ1-2; D might be TRBD1 (6 bases). Trimming left V 0 bases short and J 4 bases short, with 13 bases between. The CDR3 runs 15 residues. Germline V gene lookup returns CDR1 SGHNT and CDR2 YYREEE (reference sequence). CDR3 nucleotides: TGTGCCAGCAGCTTGGAACTAGGGGGAGGCTATGGCTACACCTTC. Protein sequence: CASSLELGGGYGYTF. Based on the CDR3 plus reference TRBV5-4 and TRBJ1-2, the full variable domain is ETGVTQSPTHLIKTRGQQVTLRCSSQSGHNTVSWYQQALGQGPQFIFQYYREEENGRGNFPPRFSGLQFPNYSSELNVNALELDDSALYLCASSLELGGGYGYTFGSGTRLTVV.

The chain combines TRBV19 with TRBJ2-6, with TRBD1 as a possible D gene (6 bases). Deletions cut 7 bases from V and 1 base from J, with 20 bases between. Germline V gene lookup returns CDR1 LNHDA and CDR2 SQIVND (reference sequence). The CDR3 consists of 18 residues. This chain's CDR3 is CASKLRGTGSSGANVLTF. CDR3 bases: TGTGCCAGTAAGTTGAGGGGAACAGGGTCTTCTGGGGCCAACGTCCTGACTTTC.

DNA for the CDR3: TGTGCCAGCAGCGCCCGGGGGGAGGGGGCTATCTACGAGCAGTACTTC. It encodes CASSARGEGAIYEQYF. This chain joins TRBV9 and TRBJ2-7, with D perhaps matching TRBD1 or TRBD2 (7 bases each). The CDR3 has 16 residues. Germline V CDR1 and CDR2: SGDLS, YYNGEE. V was shortened by 3 bases and J by 3 bases, with 19 bases between the two germline ends. Based on the CDR3 plus reference TRBV9 and TRBJ2-7, the full variable domain is DSGVTQTPKHLITATGQRVTLRCSPRSGDLSVYWYQQSLDQGLQFLIQYYNGEERAKGNILERFSAQQFPDLHSELNLSSLELGDSALYFCASSARGEGAIYEQYFGPGTRLTVT.

The chain employs TRBV7-3 and TRBJ2-6; D uncertain. There are 15 residues in the CDR3. V was shortened by 5 bases and J by 0 bases, with 8 bases between the two germline ends. CDR1 and CDR2 from the germline V gene are SGHTA and FQGTGA. The CDR3 DNA sequence: TGTGCCAGCAGCCCCCCACACTCTGGGGCCAACGTCCTGACTTTC. Translating it yields CASSPPHSGANVLTF.

This clone was observed once. The V and J genes are TRBV6-4 and TRBJ2-2, with D perhaps matching TRBD1 or TRBD2 (6 bases each). Germline-derived CDR1 and CDR2 are MRHNA and SNTAGT. There are 15 residues in the CDR3. Trimming removed 1 base at V and 4 bases at J, with 10 bases between. The CDR3 sequence is CASSDLGGPTGELFF. CDR3 bases: TGTGCCAGCAGTGACTTAGGGGGGCCCACCGGGGAGCTGTTTTTT.

CDR3 nucleotide sequence: TGTGCCAGCAGGCGAGATTACAATGAGCAGTTCTTC. Translation gives CASRRDYNEQFF. This rearrangement joins TRBV6-5 to TRBJ2-1, with D unclear. Trimming took off 6 bases at V and 4 bases at J, with 7 bases between the two ends. The CDR3 is 12 amino acids. The germline CDR1 and CDR2 sequences are MNHEY and SVGAGI.

This clone has just one count. The V call is TRBV28, the J call TRBJ1-3, with D hard to call. Germline lookup yields CDR1 MDHEN and CDR2 SYDVKM. The CDR3 loop spans 16 amino acids. Trimming shortened V by 6 bases and J by 0 bases, and 15 bases separated the two germline ends. CDR3 DNA sequence: TGTGCCAGCAGCCGGATTGGGGTCCTCTCTGGAAACACCATATATTTT. Its translation: CASSRIGVLSGNTIYF.

This chain connects TRBV4-1 to TRBJ1-1; D might be TRBD1 (6 bases). Germline V gene sequence: CDR1 MGHRA, CDR2 YSYEKL. The CDR3 spans 14 residues. Deletions cut 1 base from V and 5 bases from J, with 11 bases between. The CDR3 protein is CASSQGRGRTEAFF. The CDR3 DNA sequence: TGCGCCAGCAGCCAAGGCAGGGGAAGGACTGAAGCTTTCTTT.